The next 25 T cell receptor beta chains were all read from a single sample in a study of metastatic and nonmetastatic thyroid tumors. Via MiXCR, TCRdb re-called the PCR reads. The profile shows around 89,000 clones, under 15% of them singletons. No patient received treatment before thyroid surgery. The sequenced sample was blood. These receptors were obtained from a female donor with papillary thyroid cancer or a benign thyroid nodule (not recorded which). Some clones in this sample may be carry-over from other donors' samples.

This clone was detected ten times or more. This may be a read error, as it is one base from a much larger clone. The sample holds other DNA sequences that translate to the same CDR3. The chain recombines TRBV28 with TRBJ2-2, with D tentatively TRBD2 (5 bases). Germline CDR1 reads MDHEN; CDR2 reads SYDVKM. CDR3 size: 12 residues. Here the CDR3 reads CASSPKTGELFF. The CDR3, as DNA: TGTGCCAGCAGCCCTAAGACCGGGGAGCTGTTCTTT.

The sample holds many counts of this clone. This chain connects TRBV3-1 to TRBJ2-1, with D possibly TRBD1 on 6 matching bases. Trimming removed 2 bases at V and 2 bases at J, with 10 bases between. The CDR3 is 15 amino acids. CDR1 LGHDT and CDR2 YNNKEL come from the germline V gene (reference sequence). DNA of the CDR3: TGTGCCAGCAGCCAAAACAGGGTCCCCTACAATGAGCAGTTCTTC. Translated: CASSQNRVPYNEQFF.

This clone came up a few times. The chain recombines TRBV6-1 with TRBJ1-2; possible D gene TRBD1, 5 bases. The CDR3 runs 12 residues. The V gene's germline CDR1 is MNHNS and CDR2 SASEGT. V was trimmed by 5 bases and J by 8 bases, leaving 12 bases between them. CDR3 in amino acids: CASSFLGQGYTF. The CDR3, as DNA: TGTGCCAGCAGTTTTCTGGGGCAAGGCTACACCTTC.

There are many counts of this clone. V gene TRBV9 combines with J gene TRBJ2-7, with 10 positions matching TRBD1. The CDR3 spans 14 residues. Germline values: CDR1 SGDLS, CDR2 YYNGEE. With 2 bases clipped from V and 6 bases from J, the junction kept 5 bases outside the gene matches. CDR3 in amino acids: CASSVTGQGSEQYF. In nucleotides, the CDR3 is TGTGCCAGCAGCGTCACGGGACAGGGGAGCGAGCAGTACTTC.

The rearrangement links TRBV29-1 to TRBJ2-4; TRBD2 aligns across 8 bases. There are 13 residues in the CDR3. The germline V gene has CDR1 SQVTM and CDR2 ANQGSEA. V shed 3 bases, J shed 4 bases, and the junction held 2 bases outside the gene matches. CDR3 sequence reads: CSVEERGKNIQYF. CDR3 nucleotides: TGCAGCGTTGAGGAGCGGGGGAAAAACATTCAGTACTTC.

This clone was found many times. The rearrangement uses TRBV5-1 and TRBJ1-1; TRBD1 aligns across 10 bases. The CDR3 covers 13 residues. V dropped 0 bases and J dropped 8; count of bases not matched to a gene: 1. Germline loops: CDR1 SGHRS, CDR2 YFSETQ. CDR3 residues: CASSLEGQGEAFF. In nucleotides, the CDR3 is TGCGCCAGCAGCTTGGAGGGACAGGGGGAAGCTTTCTTT.

This clone was picked up many times. This could be a read error, since a much larger clone is one nucleotide away. The chain has TRBV5-1 and TRBJ1-2; no clear D. Per the germline V gene, CDR1 is SGHRS and CDR2 is YFSETQ. V was pared by 0 bases and J by 0 bases, with 12 bases between. The CDR3 runs 16 residues. CDR3 DNA sequence: TGCGCCAGCAGCTTGGTGGGCAGATCGTCTAACTATGGCTACACCTTC. Amino acids: CASSLVGRSSNYGYTF.

The J gene is TRBJ2-7, the V gene TRBV30; 8 bases agree with TRBD1. V was clipped by 5 bases and J by 5 bases; unmatched bases: 11. Germline V gene lookup returns CDR1 GTSNPN and CDR2 SVGIG (reference sequence). The CDR3 sequence is 14 residues long. CDR3 loop: CAWATGQGRDEQYF. The CDR3 region has the DNA TGTGCCTGGGCAACTGGACAGGGTCGCGACGAGCAGTACTTC.

As regards this clone: No conserved phenylalanine or tryptophan ends this CDR3, so it is likely a read error. The DNA is omitted, as the CDR3 cannot be located on it reliably, and the CDR3 follows TCRdb's listing. The chain has TRBV7-3 and TRBJ2-6; no check of the table's D call, TRBD1, against the DNA was made. Germline V CDR1 and CDR2: SGHTA, FQGTGA. The CDR3 contains 10 residues when both ends are counted. The CDR3 protein is CASSLQGERG.

The chain recombines TRBV11-2 with TRBJ1-2; the D is unclear. The length of the CDR3 is 14 residues. V lost 0 bases and J lost 8, with 13 bases in between. Per the germline V gene, CDR1 is SGHAT and CDR2 is FQNNGV. The DNA for the CDR3 is TGTGCCAGCAGCTTAGAGGCCGGAGCTTTAGGCTACACCTTC. This codes for CASSLEAGALGYTF.

This clone was counted many times. The genes are TRBV19 and TRBJ2-5; a weak D match, TRBD1 (6 bases). Per the germline V gene, CDR1 is LNHDA and CDR2 is SQIVND (reference sequence). V lost 3 bases and J lost 4, with 12 bases in between. The CDR3 has 14 residues. Here the CDR3 reads CASSMTGRGETQYF. CDR3 in DNA: TGTGCCAGTAGTATGACAGGTCGAGGAGAGACCCAGTACTTC.

This clone has ten or more counts. The chain couples TRBV3-1 to TRBJ2-1; TRBD2 might be the D (6 bases). Germline V gives CDR1 LGHDT, CDR2 YNNKEL (reference sequence). This CDR3 has 14 residues. V lost 2 bases and J lost 7, with 12 bases in between. CDR3 bases: TGTGCCAGCAGCCAACCGGGGGAAGGGAATGAGCAGTTCTTC. Protein sequence: CASSQPGEGNEQFF.

This clone appeared many times. V is TRBV20-1 and J is TRBJ2-5; unclear D gene. Germline V lookup: CDR1 DFQATT, CDR2 SNEGSKA (reference sequence). V was clipped by 3 bases and J by 2 bases, with 10 bases between them. There are 13 residues in the CDR3. The CDR3 loop is CSARTTAQETQYF. CDR3 nucleotides: TGCAGTGCTAGGACGACGGCACAAGAGACCCAGTACTTC.

This clone was recorded a few times. A much more abundant neighbour one base away suggests this may be a read error. Other DNA sequences of this sample code for an identical CDR3. The chain is built from TRBV29-1 and TRBJ2-1; TRBD2 aligns across 9 bases. The CDR3 length is 15 residues. V shed 7 bases, J shed 9 bases, and the junction held 16 bases outside the gene matches. Looked up from germline, CDR1 is SQVTM and CDR2 is ANQGSEA. CDR3 sequence reads: CSGGGGAQGAIEQFF. As DNA, the CDR3 is TGCAGCGGAGGCGGGGGGGCCCAGGGTGCTATTGAGCAGTTCTTC.

This clone was seen at least ten times. V gene TRBV7-9 combines with J gene TRBJ1-2; D is undetermined. Looked up from germline, CDR1 is SEHNR and CDR2 is FQNEAQ (reference sequence). This CDR3 has 12 residues. Between the trimmed V and J ends, which lost 2 bases and 6 bases, there was a span of 7 bases. CDR3: CASSLSRDGYTF. The CDR3, as DNA: TGTGCCAGCAGCTTAAGTCGGGATGGCTACACCTTC.

This clone was counted many times. V and J are TRBV30 and TRBJ2-2; TRBD1 agrees at 7 bases. There are 15 residues in the CDR3. Trimming cost V 4 bases and J 2 bases; bases outside gene matches: 7. Per the germline V gene, CDR1 is GTSNPN and CDR2 is SVGIG (reference sequence). The CDR3 is CAWTSGTANTGELFF. The DNA of the CDR3 is TGTGCCTGGACCTCCGGGACAGCCAACACCGGGGAGCTGTTTTTT.

This clone has at least ten counts. CDR3 sequence (DNA): TGCAGTGCTAGAGATCAGGGCGCTGAACTGTTTTTT. As protein: CSARDQGAELFF. J is TRBJ1-4 and V is TRBV20-1; tentative D call: TRBD1 (5 bases). The germline V gene has CDR1 DFQATT and CDR2 SNEGSKA (reference sequence). The CDR3 totals 12 residues. Trimming took 0 bases from V and 12 from J, leaving 11 bases between them.

This clone showed up just a few times. CDR3 amino acids: CASSYDRHQPQHF. The CDR3 DNA sequence: TGTGCCAGCAGTTACGACAGGCATCAGCCCCAGCATTTT. The V call is TRBV6-5, the J call TRBJ1-5; possible D gene TRBD1, 6 bases. Trimming pared 2 bases from V and 5 bases from J, leaving 7 bases between. CDR3 size: 13 residues. Germline lookup yields CDR1 MNHEY and CDR2 SVGAGI.

The table lists this clone with many counts. The rearrangement uses TRBV3-1 and TRBJ1-1; no clear D. This CDR3 has 13 amino acids. CDR1 is LGHDT, CDR2 YNNKEL, per germline (reference sequence). The germline V and J ends were trimmed by 0 bases and 4 bases, with 6 bases remaining between them. The CDR3 region is CASSQDRSTEAFF. The DNA for the CDR3 is TGTGCCAGCAGCCAAGATCGGAGCACTGAAGCTTTCTTT. Based on the CDR3 plus reference TRBV3-1 and TRBJ1-1, the full variable domain is DTAVSQTPKYLVTQMGNDKSIKCEQNLGHDTMYWYKQDSKKFLKIMFSYNNKELIINETVPNRFSPKSPDKAHLNLHINSLELGDSAVYFCASSQDRSTEAFFGQGTRLTVV.

This clone was counted at least ten times. This rearrangement joins TRBV30 to TRBJ1-2, with D possibly matching TRBD1 (5 bases). CDR1 and CDR2 (germline): GTSNPN, SVGIG (reference sequence). The CDR3 loop spans 12 amino acids. V was pared by 1 base and J by 4 bases, with 7 bases between. CDR3 residues: CAWSGQLYGYTF. Written as DNA, the CDR3 is TGTGCCTGGAGTGGACAGCTCTATGGCTACACCTTC.

Ten or more counts support this clone. Additional DNA sequences in this sample encode the identical CDR3. The rearrangement uses TRBV15 and TRBJ2-2; 8 nucleotides agree with TRBD2. The germline V gene has CDR1 LNHNV and CDR2 YYDKDF (reference sequence). The CDR3 consists of 16 residues. The V gene end was trimmed by 0 bases and the J gene end by 5 bases; junction bases not matched to a gene: 5. CDR3 coding DNA: TGTGCCACCAGCAGAGATAAAGCGGGGGTGACCGGGGAGCTGTTTTTT. Protein: CATSRDKAGVTGELFF.

This clone occurred many times. The V and J genes are TRBV24-1 and TRBJ2-3; a possible D gene is TRBD1 (5 bases). CDR1 KGHDR and CDR2 SFDVKD come from the germline V gene. Trimming took off 6 bases at V and 1 base at J, with 10 bases between the two ends. The CDR3 is made up of 14 amino acids. CDR3 DNA sequence: TGTGCCACCAGTAAGGGCAGGGGCACAGATACGCAGTATTTT. This encodes CATSKGRGTDTQYF.

The chain has TRBV5-6 and TRBJ2-3; 7 bases align to TRBD1. Trimming at V came to 3 bases and at J to 3 bases, leaving 7 bases not matched to a gene. Germline V gene data show CDR1 as SGHDT and CDR2 as YYEEEE. The CDR3 totals 15 residues. The CDR3 DNA follows: TGTGCCAGCAGCTCAGGGACAGCACCGACAGATACGCAGTATTTT. As protein: CASSSGTAPTDTQYF.

This clone was observed at least ten times. The chain carries TRBV7-2 and TRBJ2-2; no firm D call. CDR3 size: 14 residues. Per the germline V gene, CDR1 is SGHTA and CDR2 is FQGNSA. V lost 5 bases to trimming and J lost 5 bases, with 12 bases between them. Written as DNA, the CDR3 is TGTGCCAGCAGCCAAACCTTAGCTACCGGGGAGCTGTTTTTT. This encodes CASSQTLATGELFF.

This clone was recorded many times. The chain carries TRBV12-3 or TRBV12-4 and TRBJ1-6; TRBD1 matches at 7 bases. CDR3 size: 15 residues. V shed 5 bases, J shed 6 bases, and the junction held 7 bases outside the gene matches. CDR3: CASSPGTVFNSPLHF. The CDR3 DNA is TGTGCCAGCAGTCCTGGGACAGTCTTTAATTCACCCCTCCACTTT.